Below, one T cell receptor (beta chain) is given with its context. Using immunoSEQ multiplex PCR, the repertoire was profiled, and TCRdb retains in-frame clones only, with some absent. The sample includes roughly 62,000 clones, 77% of them seen just once. This specimen belongs to a study of radiotherapy plus CTLA-4 blockade in lung cancer. In germline, CDR1 is SGHAT, CDR2 FQNNGV. V lost 2 bases and J lost 2, with 9 bases in between. The CDR3 sequence is 14 residues long. This chain joins TRBV11-2 and TRBJ2-5; either TRBD1 or TRBD2 may supply D (5 bases each). The source material was peripheral blood, sampled from a patient treated with radiotherapy plus ipilimumab. This clonotype originated in a human donor with non-small cell lung cancer who had a complete response to radiotherapy plus ipilimumab. The CDR3 sequence: CASSLLGVQETQYF. CDR3 bases: TGTGCCAGCAGCTTATTGGGGGTTCAAGAGACCCAGTACTTC.